The 27 T cell receptor beta chains below all came from one sample that was sequenced in a study of B cell selection in AIRE deficiency. TCRdb's table, derived via immunoSEQ multiplex PCR, lists solely in-frame clones and lacks some. The repertoire holds almost 3,000 clones, with about 79% as singletons. Regulatory T cells were sorted as CD4+CD25hiCD127low/negative. Sequencing input: Tregs sorted from PBMCs. Receptors were obtained from a human donor with AIRE deficiency.

The rearrangement joins TRBV28 to TRBJ2-6; 7 bases match TRBD2. V lost 6 bases, J lost 4 bases, and 6 bases stayed unmatched. This CDR3 is built from 15 residues. Germline-derived CDR1 and CDR2 are MDHEN and SYDVKM. CDR3 nucleotide sequence: TGTGCCAGCAGCCTTGCGGGAGCCGGGGCCAACGTCCTGACTTTC. Translation: CASSLAGAGANVLTF.

The chain combines TRBV7-9 with TRBJ1-4; a weak D match, TRBD1 (5 bases). The V gene's germline CDR1 is SEHNR and CDR2 FQNEAQ (reference sequence). Trimming pared 5 bases from V and 5 bases from J, leaving 12 bases between. The CDR3 loop spans 14 amino acids. The CDR3 protein is CASSQGGLNEKLFF. In DNA form, the CDR3 reads TGTGCCAGCAGCCAGGGTGGCCTAAATGAAAAACTGTTTTTT.

This chain connects TRBV7-9 to TRBJ2-7; D remains unclear. V was pared by 5 bases and J by 12 bases, with 14 bases between. The length of the CDR3 is 11 residues. The germline V gene encodes CDR1 SEHNR and CDR2 FQNEAQ (reference sequence). CDR3 in DNA: TGTGCCAGCAGCCCCTCATCGAAAACGTACTTC. Amino acid sequence: CASSPSSKTYF.

The chain's CDR3 is CASSIGVGTGAPGELFF. The CDR3 DNA sequence: TGTGCCAGTAGTATCGGAGTAGGGACAGGGGCTCCCGGGGAGCTGTTTTTT. This chain connects TRBV19 to TRBJ2-2; 10 positions match TRBD1. This CDR3 has 17 amino acids. The J segment lost 6 bases and the V segment lost 3 bases, leaving 10 bases of the junction unmatched. The V gene's germline CDR1 is LNHDA and CDR2 SQIVND (reference sequence). The full variable domain, with the rest looked up from reference TRBV19 and TRBJ2-2, is DGGITQSPKYLFRKEGQNVTLSCEQNLNHDAMYWYRQDPGQGLRLIYYSQIVNDFQKGDIAEGYSVSREKKESFPLTVTSAQKNPTAFYLCASSIGVGTGAPGELFFGEGSRLTVL.

This clone was recorded only once. This rearrangement joins TRBV5-1 to TRBJ2-1; 11 nucleotides agree with TRBD2. CDR1 SGHRS and CDR2 YFSETQ come from the germline V gene. The trim removed 3 bases at V and 2 bases at J, leaving 1 base unmatched. The length of the CDR3 is 15 residues. The CDR3 region has the DNA TGCGCCAGCAGCTGGGGACTAGCGGCCTACAATGAGCAGTTCTTC. Residues: CASSWGLAAYNEQFF.

The V and J genes are TRBV13 and TRBJ2-6, with TRBD1 identical over 8 bases. The CDR3 is 16 amino acids. Germline V CDR1 and CDR2: PRHDT, FYEKMQ (reference sequence). After removal of 5 bases from V and 1 base from J, the junction contained 4 bases not matched to a gene. CDR3 nucleotide sequence: TGTGCCAGCAGCCAATGGACAGGGTCTGGGGCCAACGTCCTGACTTTC. It is translated as CASSQWTGSGANVLTF. Drawing the rest from reference TRBV13 and TRBJ2-6, the complete variable domain is AAGVIQSPRHLIKEKRETATLKCYPIPRHDTVYWYQQGPGQDPQFLISFYEKMQSDKGSIPDRFSAQQFSDYHSELNMSSLELGDSALYFCASSQWTGSGANVLTFGAGSRLTVL.

This rearrangement joins TRBV11-3 to TRBJ1-2; D gene uncertain. This CDR3 contains 16 residues. The ends were cut back, 3 bases at V and 8 bases at J, with 22 bases in the middle. Per the germline V gene, CDR1 is SGHNT and CDR2 is YENEEA. This CDR3 reads CASSFPNQPEKHGYTF. For the CDR3, the DNA is TGTGCCAGCAGCTTCCCCAATCAGCCTGAGAAGCACGGCTACACCTTC.

The rearrangement uses TRBV4-3 and TRBJ1-2, with D possibly matching TRBD1 (6 bases). V was clipped by 6 bases and J by 4 bases, with 12 bases between them. The germline V gene has CDR1 LGHNA and CDR2 YSLEER. CDR3 length equals 13 residues. Here the CDR3 DNA reads TGCGCCAGCAGTGGGAGGGGGGGCTATGGCTACACCTTC. Protein: CASSGRGGYGYTF.

The table lists this clone with a few counts. The chain uses TRBV5-1 and TRBJ1-1; D uncertain. CDR3 length equals 18 residues. V shed 4 bases and J shed 10 bases, with 32 bases lying between them. Germline V gene lookup returns CDR1 SGHRS and CDR2 YFSETQ. CDR3 sequence reads: CASSPRPSVRDRSVGAFF. As DNA, the CDR3 is TGCGCCAGCAGCCCACGACCGTCTGTCCGCGATCGAAGTGTGGGAGCTTTCTTT. Full variable domain (rest looked up from reference TRBV5-1 and TRBJ1-1): KAGVTQTPRYLIKTRGQQVTLSCSPISGHRSVSWYQQTPGQGLQFLFEYFSETQRNKGNFPGRFSGRQFSNSRSEMNVSTLELGDSALYLCASSPRPSVRDRSVGAFFGQGTRLTVV.

This chain joins TRBV9 and TRBJ2-3; D unclear. Trimming cost V 1 base and J 2 bases, with 5 bases left between them. The CDR3 runs 13 residues. Germline assignment: CDR1 SGDLS and CDR2 YYNGEE. The CDR3 reads CASSVLITDTQYF. CDR3 DNA: TGTGCCAGCAGCGTATTGATCACAGATACGCAGTATTTT.

V gene TRBV5-1 combines with J gene TRBJ2-5, with 14 bases that match TRBD2. V shed 4 bases, J shed 2 bases, and the junction held 4 bases outside the gene matches. The CDR3 extends over 16 amino acids. Germline lookup yields CDR1 SGHRS and CDR2 YFSETQ. DNA of the CDR3: TGCGCCAGCAGCCTAGGACTAGCGGGGGGTCAAGAGACCCAGTACTTC. Translated, it gives CASSLGLAGGQETQYF.

The rearrangement joins TRBV6-5 to TRBJ1-2, with 10 bases identical to TRBD1. In germline, CDR1 is MNHEY, CDR2 SVGAGI. J was trimmed by 8 bases and V by 0 bases; bases with no gene match: 0. This CDR3 has 13 amino acids. The CDR3 nucleotides are TGTGCCAGCAGTTACTCGACAGGGGGCGGCTACACCTTC. Translated: CASSYSTGGGYTF.

The CDR3 region is CASSYRGAANYGYTF. The CDR3 nucleotides read TGTGCCAGCAGCTATAGGGGGGCAGCTAACTATGGCTACACCTTC. The V gene is TRBV7-9, the J gene TRBJ1-2; D perhaps matches TRBD1 (6 bases). Germline CDR1 and CDR2: SEHNR and FQNEAQ (reference sequence). Trimming left V 4 bases short and J 0 bases short, with 12 bases between. The CDR3 spans 15 residues.

The CDR3 spells CASSLRLAGASNEQFF. CDR3 nucleotide sequence: TGTGCCAGCAGCCTCCGACTAGCGGGAGCCTCCAATGAGCAGTTCTTC. J is TRBJ2-1 and V is TRBV11-3, with 12 bases aligning to TRBD2. Unmatched junction bases numbered 8, after V lost 5 bases and J lost 6 bases. The germline V gene encodes CDR1 SGHNT and CDR2 YENEEA. The CDR3 sequence is 16 residues long.

The rearrangement links TRBV7-2 to TRBJ2-5, with TRBD1 matching over 7 bases. The V gene end was trimmed by 5 bases and the J gene end by 5 bases; junction bases not matched to a gene: 11. Germline V lookup: CDR1 SGHTA, CDR2 FQGNSA. The CDR3 covers 15 residues. The CDR3 DNA is TGTGCCAGCAGCCCGATTTGGACAGGCGGGGAGACCCAGTACTTC. Translating it yields CASSPIWTGGETQYF.

The rearrangement joins TRBV2 to TRBJ2-5; D call uncertain. Germline CDR1 is SNHLY and CDR2 is FYNNEI. V was trimmed by 7 bases and J by 5 bases, leaving 11 bases between them. CDR3 length: 12 amino acids. In DNA, the CDR3 is TGTGCCAGCAAACAGCAACGGGAGACCCAGTACTTC. Its protein product is CASKQQRETQYF.

The chain combines TRBV28 with TRBJ1-1, with D possibly matching TRBD1 (5 bases). Trimming took off 3 bases at V and 5 bases at J, with 10 bases between the two ends. The CDR3 sequence is 13 residues long. From germline, CDR1 is MDHEN and CDR2 SYDVKM. The CDR3 DNA sequence: TGTGCCAGCAGTTTGCCGGGGGGGACTGAAGCTTTCTTT. Amino acid sequence: CASSLPGGTEAFF.

There are a few counts of this clone. V usage is TRBV28 and J usage is TRBJ2-2; D tentatively reads TRBD1 or TRBD2 (5 bases each). From germline, CDR1 is MDHEN and CDR2 SYDVKM. The germline V and J ends were trimmed by 5 bases and 0 bases, with 13 bases remaining between them. The CDR3 has 16 amino acids. Here the CDR3 DNA reads TGTGCCAGCAGTGCCTCCGGGACCGCGAACACCGGGGAGCTGTTTTTT. Translation gives CASSASGTANTGELFF.

The chain employs TRBV27 and TRBJ1-2; D uncertain. V was clipped by 6 bases and J by 0 bases, with 20 bases between them. The CDR3 has 17 residues. Germline V lookup: CDR1 MNHEY, CDR2 SMNVEV (reference sequence). In DNA, the CDR3 is TGTGCCAGCAGCTACAAAGTCGGTCCATTATCTAACTATGGCTACACCTTC. Its translation is CASSYKVGPLSNYGYTF.

The chain carries TRBV25-1 and TRBJ2-2, with D uncertain. V shed 4 bases and J shed 1 base, with 4 bases lying between them. Germline CDR1 is MGHDK and CDR2 is SYGVNS. This CDR3 is built from 13 residues. The CDR3 region has the DNA TGTGCCAGCAGTGGACTGAACACCGGGGAGCTGTTTTTT. It translates to CASSGLNTGELFF.

DNA of the CDR3: TGTGCCAGCTCAAATAGAGAGGTGAACACCGGGGAGCTGTTTTTT. As protein: CASSNREVNTGELFF. The chain has TRBV18 and TRBJ2-2; D unclear. Looked up from germline, CDR1 is KGHSH and CDR2 is LQKENI. This CDR3 region has 15 residues. Trimming took 5 bases from V and 1 from J, leaving 11 bases between them.

The chain links TRBV6-5 to TRBJ1-2; TRBD1 matches 7 bases. The CDR3 has 14 residues. Trimming took 7 bases from V and 4 from J; bases not matched to a gene: 9. Germline lookup yields CDR1 MNHEY and CDR2 SVGAGI. The CDR3 is CASNQGGAGYGYTF. In DNA form, the CDR3 reads TGTGCCAGCAACCAGGGGGGGGCCGGCTATGGCTACACCTTC.

The chain links TRBV19 to TRBJ2-7, with D tentatively TRBD1 (5 bases). Germline V lookup: CDR1 LNHDA, CDR2 SQIVND (reference sequence). V dropped 6 bases and J dropped 5 bases, with 11 bases sitting between them. The CDR3 runs to 12 residues. CDR3 sequence reads: CASSRTTHEQYF. As DNA, the CDR3 is TGTGCCAGTAGCCGGACAACTCACGAGCAGTACTTC.

Only one count was recorded for this clone. This sequence joins TRBV7-9 and TRBJ1-6; D uncertain. Germline V gene sequence: CDR1 SEHNR, CDR2 FQNEAQ (reference sequence). Trimming left V 1 base short and J 2 bases short, with 3 bases between. The CDR3 runs to 14 residues. CDR3 sequence (DNA): TGTGCCAGCAGCTTAGTGCCCTATAATTCACCCCTCCACTTT. This translates into CASSLVPYNSPLHF.

The sample holds one count of this clone. The chain carries TRBV7-9 and TRBJ1-3; D is uncertain. Germline-derived CDR1 and CDR2 are SEHNR and FQNEAQ (reference sequence). V lost 4 bases and J 0 bases, leaving 10 bases between the germline ends. The CDR3 sequence is 15 residues long. CDR3 residues: CASSSSPSSGNTIYF. The CDR3 region has the DNA TGTGCCAGCAGCTCTAGCCCGAGCTCTGGAAACACCATATATTTT.

This clone was found once. The chain is built from TRBV21-1 and TRBJ1-1; TRBD1 was called by the table and not checked on the DNA. TRBV21-1 is a known pseudogene. The CDR3 has 16 residues. CDR3 nucleotide sequence: TGTGCCAGCAGCCCCCAAATCGATGGGACAGGCACTGAAGCTTTCTTT. It translates to CASSPQIDGTGTEAFF.

This clone was seen more than once but under ten times. CDR3 in amino acids: CASSLQGAETQYF. CDR3 nucleotides: TGTGCCAGCAGCTTACAGGGGGCAGAGACCCAGTACTTC. This chain joins TRBV7-2 and TRBJ2-5; TRBD1 matches 8 bases. V gave up 2 bases and J gave up 4 bases; unmatched junction bases: 0. The CDR3 consists of 13 residues. Looked up from germline, CDR1 is SGHTA and CDR2 is FQGNSA.